This TCR beta chain was recorded in a study of blood T cell repertoires in COVID-19. Study-wide background: Collection of acute and convalescent COVID-19 samples took place in the United States, Italy and Spain. In each case, the material was cDNA or gDNA derived from T cells, B-cell-depleted T cells, or PBMCs.

Germline CDR1 is SGHTA and CDR2 is FQGNSA. Trimming took 5 bases from V and 4 from J, leaving 10 bases between them. The CDR3 has 13 amino acids. As processed by the authors: Estimates of nucleated cell counts were drawn from the amplification of reference gene primers. This table comes from immunoSEQ multiplex PCR, and its TCRdb copy is limited to in-frame clones, with some not included. Clonal size and the V and J genes are those of that table, whereas D and trimming came from the DNA. Of about 150,000 clones in the sample, roughly four fifths were seen once. The V call is TRBV7-2, the J call TRBJ2-3; D not certain. The source of this sequence is a human donor with acute or convalescent COVID-19. The donor label of this sample is uncertain. Sequencing was done on a sample of peripheral blood. As DNA, the CDR3 is TGTGCCAGCAGCCCCGGGTCCTCAGATACGCAGTATTTT. Translating gives CASSPGSSDTQYF.